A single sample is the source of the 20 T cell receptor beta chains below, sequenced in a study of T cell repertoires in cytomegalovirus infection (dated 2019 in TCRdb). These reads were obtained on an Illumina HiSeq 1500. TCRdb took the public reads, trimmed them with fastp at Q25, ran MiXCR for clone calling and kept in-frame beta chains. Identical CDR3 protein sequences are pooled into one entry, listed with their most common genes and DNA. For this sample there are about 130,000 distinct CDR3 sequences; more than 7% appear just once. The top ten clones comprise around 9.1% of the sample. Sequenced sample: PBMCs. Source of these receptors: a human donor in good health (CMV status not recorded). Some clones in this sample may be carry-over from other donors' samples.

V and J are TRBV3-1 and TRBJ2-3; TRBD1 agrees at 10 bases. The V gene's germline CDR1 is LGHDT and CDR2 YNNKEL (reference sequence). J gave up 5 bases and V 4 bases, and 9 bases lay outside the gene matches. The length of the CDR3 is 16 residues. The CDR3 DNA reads TGTGCCAGCAGCCGGGCGACAGGGGGCGAGGTAGATACGCAGTATTTT. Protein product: CASSRATGGEVDTQYF.

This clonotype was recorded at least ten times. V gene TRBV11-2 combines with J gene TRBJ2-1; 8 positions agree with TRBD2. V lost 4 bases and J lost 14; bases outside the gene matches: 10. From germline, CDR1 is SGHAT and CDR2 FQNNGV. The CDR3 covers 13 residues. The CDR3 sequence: CASSSLLAGKEFF. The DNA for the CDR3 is TGTGCCAGCAGCTCCCTCCTAGCGGGTAAGGAGTTCTTC.

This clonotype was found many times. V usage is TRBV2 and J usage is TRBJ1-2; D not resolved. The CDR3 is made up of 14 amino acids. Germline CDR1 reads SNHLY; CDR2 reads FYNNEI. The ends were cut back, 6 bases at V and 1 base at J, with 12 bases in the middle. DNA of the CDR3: TGTGCCAGCAGCGGTATAAACCTTAACTATGGCTACACCTTC. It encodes CASSGINLNYGYTF.

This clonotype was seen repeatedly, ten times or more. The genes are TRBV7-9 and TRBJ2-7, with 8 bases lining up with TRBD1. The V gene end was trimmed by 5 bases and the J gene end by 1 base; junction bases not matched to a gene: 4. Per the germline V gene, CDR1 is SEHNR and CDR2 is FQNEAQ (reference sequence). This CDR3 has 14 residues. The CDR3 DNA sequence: TGTGCCAGCAGCCCATGGACAGGGTCCTACGAGCAGTACTTC. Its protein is CASSPWTGSYEQYF.

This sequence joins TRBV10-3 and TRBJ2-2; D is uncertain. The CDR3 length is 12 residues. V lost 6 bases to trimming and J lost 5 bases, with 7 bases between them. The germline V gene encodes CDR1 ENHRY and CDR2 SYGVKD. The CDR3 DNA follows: TGTGCCATCAGGGGATGGACCGGGGAGCTGTTTTTT. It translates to CAIRGWTGELFF.

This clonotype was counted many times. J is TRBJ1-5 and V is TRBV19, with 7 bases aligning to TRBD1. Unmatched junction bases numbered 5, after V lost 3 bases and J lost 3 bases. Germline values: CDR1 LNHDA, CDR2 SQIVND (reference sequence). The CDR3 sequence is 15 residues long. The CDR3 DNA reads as TGTGCCAGTAGTATGGGGACAGCTTCCAATCAGCCCCAGCATTTT. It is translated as CASSMGTASNQPQHF.

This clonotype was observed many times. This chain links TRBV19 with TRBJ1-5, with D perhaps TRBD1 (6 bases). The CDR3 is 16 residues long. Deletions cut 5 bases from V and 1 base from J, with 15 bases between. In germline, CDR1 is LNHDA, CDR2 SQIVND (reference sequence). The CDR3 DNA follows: TGTGCCAGTAGTGCCCTAGGGGGAGGGAGCAATCAGCCCCAGCATTTT. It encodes CASSALGGGSNQPQHF.

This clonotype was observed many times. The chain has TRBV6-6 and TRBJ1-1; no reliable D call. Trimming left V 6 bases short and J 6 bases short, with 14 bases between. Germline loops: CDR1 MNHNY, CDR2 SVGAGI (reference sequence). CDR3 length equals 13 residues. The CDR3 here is CASSSRQAAEAFF. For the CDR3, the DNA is TGTGCCAGCAGCTCCCGTCAAGCAGCTGAAGCTTTCTTT.

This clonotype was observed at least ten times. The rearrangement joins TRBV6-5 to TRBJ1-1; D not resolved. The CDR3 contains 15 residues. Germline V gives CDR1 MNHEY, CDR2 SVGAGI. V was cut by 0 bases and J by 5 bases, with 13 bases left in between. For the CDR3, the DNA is TGTGCCAGCAGTTACTCTCATGGGCGGCTAACTGAAGCTTTCTTT. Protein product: CASSYSHGRLTEAFF.

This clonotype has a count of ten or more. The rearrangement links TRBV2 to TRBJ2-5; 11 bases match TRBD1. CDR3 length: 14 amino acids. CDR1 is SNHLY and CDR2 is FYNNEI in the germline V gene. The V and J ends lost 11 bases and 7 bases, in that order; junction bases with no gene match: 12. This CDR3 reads CASRGDRGSRTQYF. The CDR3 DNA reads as TGTGCCTCGAGAGGGGACAGGGGGTCCAGGACCCAGTACTTC.

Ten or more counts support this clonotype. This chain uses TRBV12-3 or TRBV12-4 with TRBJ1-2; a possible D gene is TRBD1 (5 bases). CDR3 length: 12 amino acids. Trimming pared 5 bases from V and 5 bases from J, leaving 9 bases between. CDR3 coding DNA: TGTGCCAGCAGTACGGGACCGTATGGCTACACCTTC. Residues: CASSTGPYGYTF.

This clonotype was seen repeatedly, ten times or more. CDR3 loop: CASSQGPYGYTF. CDR3 DNA sequence: TGCGCCAGCAGCCAAGGACCTTATGGCTACACCTTC. The chain is built from TRBV4-1 and TRBJ1-2; D remains unclear. The germline V gene has CDR1 MGHRA and CDR2 YSYEKL. V shed 1 base and J shed 5 bases, with 5 bases lying between them. The CDR3 loop spans 12 amino acids.

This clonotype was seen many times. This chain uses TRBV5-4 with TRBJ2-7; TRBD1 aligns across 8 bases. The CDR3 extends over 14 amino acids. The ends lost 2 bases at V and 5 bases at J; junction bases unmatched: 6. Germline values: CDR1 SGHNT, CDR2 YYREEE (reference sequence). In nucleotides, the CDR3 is TGTGCCAGCAGCTTCAGGGGGCGCGGGGACGAGCAGTACTTC. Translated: CASSFRGRGDEQYF.

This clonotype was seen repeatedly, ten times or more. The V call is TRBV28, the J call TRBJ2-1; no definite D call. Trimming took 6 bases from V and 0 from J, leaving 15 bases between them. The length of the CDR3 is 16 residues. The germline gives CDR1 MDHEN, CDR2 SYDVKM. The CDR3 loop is CASSPVGEGSYNEQFF. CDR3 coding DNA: TGTGCCAGCAGCCCGGTTGGGGAAGGCTCCTACAATGAGCAGTTCTTC.

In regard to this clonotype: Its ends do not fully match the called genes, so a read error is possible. The DNA for the CDR3 is TGTGCCAGCAGTCCTAGACTGGCGGGAAACAATGAGCCGTTCTTC. Translation: CASSPRLAGNNEPFF. The genes are TRBV28 and TRBJ2-1, with D tentatively TRBD2 (6 bases). The CDR3 is made up of 15 amino acids. CDR1 and CDR2 (germline): MDHEN, SYDVKM.

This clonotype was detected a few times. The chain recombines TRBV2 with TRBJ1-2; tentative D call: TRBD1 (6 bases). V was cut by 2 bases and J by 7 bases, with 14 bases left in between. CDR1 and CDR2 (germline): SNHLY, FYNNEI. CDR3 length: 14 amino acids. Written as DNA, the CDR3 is TGTGCCAGCAGTGAAATCGGCCAGGGGTTTGGCTACACCTTC. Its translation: CASSEIGQGFGYTF.

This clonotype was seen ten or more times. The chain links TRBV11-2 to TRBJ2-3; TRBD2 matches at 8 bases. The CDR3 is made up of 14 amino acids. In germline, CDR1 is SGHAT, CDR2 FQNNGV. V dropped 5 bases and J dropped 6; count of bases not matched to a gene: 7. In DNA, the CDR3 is TGTGCCAGCAGCGCGGGGGGCGGGGTGGATACGCAGTATTTT. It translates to CASSAGGGVDTQYF.

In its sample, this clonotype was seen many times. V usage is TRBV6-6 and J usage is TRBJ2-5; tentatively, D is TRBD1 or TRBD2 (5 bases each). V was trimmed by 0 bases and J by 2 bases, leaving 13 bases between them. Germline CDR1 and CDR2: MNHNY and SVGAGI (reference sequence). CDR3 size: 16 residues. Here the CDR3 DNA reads TGTGCCAGCAGTTACTCGTCGCCGGGACGGCAAGAGACCCAGTACTTC. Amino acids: CASSYSSPGRQETQYF.

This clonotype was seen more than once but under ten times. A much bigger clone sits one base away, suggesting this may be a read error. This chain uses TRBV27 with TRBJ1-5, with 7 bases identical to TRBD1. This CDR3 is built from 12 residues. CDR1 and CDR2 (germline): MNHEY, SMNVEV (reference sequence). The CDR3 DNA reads TGTGCCGGCAGGGGGGACAATCAGCCCCAGCATTTT. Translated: CAGRGDNQPQHF.

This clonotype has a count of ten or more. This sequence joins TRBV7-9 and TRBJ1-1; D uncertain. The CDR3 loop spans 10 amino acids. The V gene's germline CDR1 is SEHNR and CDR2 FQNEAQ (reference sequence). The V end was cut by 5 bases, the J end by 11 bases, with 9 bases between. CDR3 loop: CASSPGAAFF. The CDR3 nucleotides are TGTGCCAGCAGCCCAGGCGCTGCTTTCTTT.